The clone carrying this T cell receptor (beta chain) showed up just a few times. The target antigen is unknown. TCRbeta library preparation incorporated unique molecular identifiers. One entry per CDR3 protein, called by TCRdb with MiXCR from the PCR reads. The sample holds around 240,000 distinct CDR3 sequences, around 8% seen once. CDR3 length: 14 amino acids. Germline lookup yields CDR1 MNHEY and CDR2 SMNVEV (reference sequence). Between the trimmed V and J ends, which lost 2 bases and 0 bases, there was a span of 8 bases. The data were taken from a study of T-cell reconstitution after alpha-beta-depleted transplantation in children. Study conclusions and caveats: The authors attributed T-cell counts and diversity one year after transplant mostly to newly produced T cells. There were some patients whose high TCRbeta diversity at day 60 came from surviving recipient T cells and thymic progenitors. After transplant, at about two months, alpha-beta T cells were reportedly derived from several hundred expanded graft clones.

The specimen was PBMCs, mostly from graft donor cells, collected 180 days after TCRalphabeta/CD19-depleted stem cell transplant. The TCR originated in a male patient younger than 18 who had a stem cell transplant for acute lymphoblastic leukemia, so the T cells may come from the graft donor. The genes are TRBV27 and TRBJ2-7, with a possible D match to TRBD2 (6 bases). CDR3 sequence: CASSLGGTSYEQYF. The DNA of the CDR3 is TGTGCCAGCAGTTTAGGGGGGACCTCCTACGAGCAGTACTTC.